This is a list of T cell receptor beta chains from one sample in a study of blood T cell repertoires in COVID-19. The protocol was immunoSEQ multiplex PCR, while the TCRdb copy is restricted to in-frame clones and leaves out a portion. Of 180,000 or so clones in the sample, over 70% were seen once. The material sequenced was PBMCs or T cells enriched from blood (not recorded which). The receptors shown here come from a woman aged 55-70 years who had recovered from COVID-19. Each CDR3 is given with its conserved first and last residue. D genes are given only for firm matches. A row's size may be missing; if present it is once, few, many or a size class.

clone_size	d_call	v_call	j_call	cdr3_aa	cdr3_nt
NA	TRBD1	TRBV20-1	TRBJ1-3	CSASIDRGPSGNTIYF	TGCAGTGCTAGTATAGACAGGGGACCCTCTGGAAACACCATATATTTT
NA	TRBD1	TRBV2	TRBJ2-3	CASSDGTGGIDTQYF	TGTGCCAGCAGTGACGGGACAGGGGGAATAGATACGCAGTATTTT
NA	TRBD1	TRBV5-8	TRBJ1-6	CASSRTGERSPLHF	TGTGCCAGCAGCCGGACAGGGGAACGGTCACCCCTCCACTTT
NA	NA	TRBV6-5	TRBJ1-6	CASSYYPRQSPLHF	TGTGCCAGCAGTTACTATCCCCGACAATCACCCCTCCACTTT
NA	TRBD1	TRBV10-3	TRBJ1-4	CAISESMTGWEKLFF	TGTGCCATCAGTGAGTCCATGACAGGGTGGGAAAAACTGTTTTTT
NA	NA	TRBV5-1	TRBJ2-7	CASSPSQGRNYEQYF	TGCGCCAGCAGCCCCTCTCAGGGTCGTAACTACGAGCAGTACTTC
NA	NA	TRBV6-2/TRBV6-3	TRBJ1-1	CASSRQNTEAFF	TGTGCCAGCAGCCGACAGAACACTGAAGCTTTCTTT
NA	TRBD1	TRBV9	TRBJ2-2	CASSPGTGGSGRHGELFF	TGTGCCAGCAGCCCCGGGACAGGGGGCTCTGGTCGACACGGGGAGCTGTTTTTT
NA	NA	TRBV2	TRBJ1-1	CASSYTSTEAFF	TGTGCCAGCAGTTATACCAGCACTGAAGCTTTCTTT
NA	NA	TRBV6-2/TRBV6-3	TRBJ2-7	CASSPRRGLNEQYF	TGTGCCAGCAGTCCCCGGCGGGGTCTAAACGAGCAGTACTTC
NA	TRBD1	TRBV28	TRBJ1-2	CAILDRISNYGYTF	TGTGCCATCTTGGACAGGATTTCTAACTATGGCTACACCTTC
NA	NA	TRBV28	TRBJ1-2	CASTPELFYGYTF	TGTGCCAGCACCCCCGAACTGTTCTATGGCTACACCTTC
NA	TRBD2	TRBV2	TRBJ2-7	CASGTSGSGYEQYF	TGTGCCAGCGGGACTAGCGGGAGCGGCTACGAGCAGTACTTC
NA	NA	TRBV27	TRBJ1-4	CASRHREEKLFF	TGTGCCAGCAGGCACAGGGAGGAAAAACTGTTTTTT
NA	TRBD1	TRBV28	TRBJ1-3	CASSYQGASGNTIYF	TGTGCCAGCAGTTACCAGGGGGCCTCTGGAAACACCATATATTTT
NA	NA	TRBV6-5	TRBJ2-6	CASNRVTGANVLTF	TGTGCCAGCAACAGGGTAACAGGGGCCAACGTCCTGACTTTC
NA	TRBD1	TRBV5-1	TRBJ1-2	CASKSVSGGYGYTF	TGCGCCAGCAAATCGGTCTCAGGGGGCTATGGCTACACCTTC
few	TRBD2	TRBV19	TRBJ2-2	CASKKLAGVPTGELFF	TGTGCCAGTAAGAAACTGGCGGGAGTCCCCACCGGGGAGCTGTTTTTT
NA	TRBD1	TRBV6-5	TRBJ1-2	CASKGQHYYGYTF	TGTGCCAGCAAGGGACAGCACTACTATGGCTACACCTTC
NA	NA	TRBV28	TRBJ1-3	CASRDSTGNTIYF	TGTGCCAGCAGGGACAGTACTGGAAACACCATATATTTT
NA	TRBD2	TRBV11-2	TRBJ2-5	CASSPGAGGGETQYF	TGTGCCAGCAGCCCAGGGGCGGGAGGGGGAGAGACCCAGTACTTC
NA	NA	TRBV19	TRBJ1-1	CASSIVYGNTEAFF	TGTGCCAGTAGTATCGTCTACGGGAACACTGAAGCTTTCTTT
NA	TRBD1	TRBV9	TRBJ2-5	CASSAAGGSQTQYF	TGTGCCAGCAGCGCGGCAGGGGGCTCGCAGACCCAGTACTTC
NA	TRBD1	TRBV5-1	TRBJ2-3	CASSSMGQGGDTQYF	TGCGCCAGCAGCTCCATGGGACAGGGGGGGGATACGCAGTATTTT
few	NA	TRBV6-5	TRBJ1-1	CASSYTNALAEAFF	TGTGCCAGCAGTTACACTAATGCATTGGCTGAAGCTTTCTTT
NA	NA	TRBV4-1	TRBJ1-5	CASSQRGYSNQPQHF	TGCGCCAGCAGCCAAAGGGGCTATAGCAATCAGCCCCAGCATTTT
NA	NA	TRBV7-3	TRBJ2-5	CASSPGVRETQYF	TGTGCCAGCAGCCCAGGGGTCCGGGAGACCCAGTACTTC
NA	NA	TRBV4-2	TRBJ1-5	CASSQGGLAIYSNQPQHF	TGTGCCAGCAGCCAAGGGGGACTGGCGATTTATAGCAATCAGCCCCAGCATTTT
NA	TRBD2	TRBV28	TRBJ2-3	CASRRGGDTQYF	TGTGCCAGCAGACGCGGGGGGGATACGCAGTATTTT
NA	NA	TRBV7-9	TRBJ1-2	CASSLGQGIPANYGYTF	TGTGCCAGCAGCTTAGGGCAGGGGATACCAGCTAACTATGGCTACACCTTC
NA	NA	TRBV29-1	TRBJ2-1	CSVVQGSYNEQFF	TGCAGCGTTGTACAGGGCTCCTACAATGAGCAGTTCTTC
NA	NA	TRBV21-1	TRBJ1-5	CASSDRDSLGQPQHF	TGTGCCAGCAGCGACCGGGACAGTTTGGGTCAGCCCCAGCATTTT
NA	TRBD2	TRBV30	TRBJ2-5	CAWRTIAGWETQYF	TGTGCCTGGAGGACCATAGCGGGATGGGAGACCCAGTACTTC
NA	NA	TRBV5-1	TRBJ1-4	CASSLGQFNEKLFF	TGCGCCAGCAGCTTGGGACAGTTTAATGAAAAACTGTTTTTT
NA	NA	TRBV7-5	TRBJ1-1	CARSLYSTISMNTEAFF	TGTGCCAGAAGCTTATATTCGACGATTAGCATGAACACTGAAGCTTTCTTT
NA	TRBD2	TRBV28	TRBJ2-1	CASLSGSVSRAFF	TGTGCCAGCCTTAGCGGGTCCGTATCTAGAGCGTTCTTC